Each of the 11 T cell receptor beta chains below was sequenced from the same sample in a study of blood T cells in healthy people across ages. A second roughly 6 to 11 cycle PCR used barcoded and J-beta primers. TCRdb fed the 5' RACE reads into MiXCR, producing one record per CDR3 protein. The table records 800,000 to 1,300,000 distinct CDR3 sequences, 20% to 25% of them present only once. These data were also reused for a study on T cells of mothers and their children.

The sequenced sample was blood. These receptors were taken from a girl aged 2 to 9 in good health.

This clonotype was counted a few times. For the CDR3, the DNA is TGTGCCAGCAGCCGGGCCCGCAGAGAGCTCACAGATACGCAGTATTTT. Translation: CASSRARRELTDTQYF. V usage is TRBV7-9 and J usage is TRBJ2-3, with D hard to call. Per the germline V gene, CDR1 is SEHNR and CDR2 is FQNEAQ (reference sequence). The ends were cut back, 5 bases at V and 2 bases at J, with 17 bases in the middle. CDR3 size: 16 residues.

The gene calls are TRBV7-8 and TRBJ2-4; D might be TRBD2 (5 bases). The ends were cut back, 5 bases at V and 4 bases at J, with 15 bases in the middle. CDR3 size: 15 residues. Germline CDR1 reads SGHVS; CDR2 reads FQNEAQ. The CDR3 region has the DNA TGTGCCAGCAGCCAACTAGTTTCCCAAAAAAACATTCAGTACTTC. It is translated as CASSQLVSQKNIQYF.

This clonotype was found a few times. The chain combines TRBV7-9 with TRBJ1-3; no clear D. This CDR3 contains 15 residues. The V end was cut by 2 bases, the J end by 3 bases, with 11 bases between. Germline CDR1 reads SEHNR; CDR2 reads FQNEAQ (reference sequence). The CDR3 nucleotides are TGTGCCAGCAGCTTAAGGGCGGGAGGTGGAAACACCATATATTTT. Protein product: CASSLRAGGGNTIYF.

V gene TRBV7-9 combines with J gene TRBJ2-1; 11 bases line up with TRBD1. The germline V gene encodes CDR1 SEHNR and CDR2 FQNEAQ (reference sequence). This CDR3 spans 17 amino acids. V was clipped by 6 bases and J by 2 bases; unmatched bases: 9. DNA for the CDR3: TGTGCCAGCAGGAGGACAGGGGGCGCCGTCGCCTACAATGAGCAGTTCTTC. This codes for CASRRTGGAVAYNEQFF. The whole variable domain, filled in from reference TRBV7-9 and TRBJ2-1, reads DTGVSQNPRHKITKRGQNVTFRCDPISEHNRLYWYRQTLGQGPEFLTYFQNEAQLEKSRLLSDRFSAERPKGSFSTLEIQRTEQGDSAMYLCASRRTGGAVAYNEQFFGPGTRLTVL.

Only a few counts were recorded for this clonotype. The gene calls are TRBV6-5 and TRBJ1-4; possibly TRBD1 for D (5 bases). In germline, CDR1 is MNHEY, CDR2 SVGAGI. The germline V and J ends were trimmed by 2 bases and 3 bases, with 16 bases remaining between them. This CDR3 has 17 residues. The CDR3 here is CASSYDWTGASNEKLFF. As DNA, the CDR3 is TGTGCCAGCAGTTACGATTGGACCGGGGCCTCTAATGAAAAACTGTTTTTT.

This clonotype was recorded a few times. The CDR3 DNA sequence: TGCAGTGCTAGTGGTAGCACGGTCTTCGAGCAGTACTTC. Translating it yields CSASGSTVFEQYF. The chain joins TRBV20-1 to TRBJ2-7; D unresolved. This CDR3 spans 13 amino acids. Between the trimmed V and J ends, which lost 3 bases and 6 bases, there was a span of 15 bases. CDR1 is DFQATT and CDR2 is SNEGSKA in the germline V gene (reference sequence).

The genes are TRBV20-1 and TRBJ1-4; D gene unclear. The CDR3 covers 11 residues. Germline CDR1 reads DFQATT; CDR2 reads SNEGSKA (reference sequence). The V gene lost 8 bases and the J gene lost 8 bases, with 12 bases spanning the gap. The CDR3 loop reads CSTWGSEKLFF. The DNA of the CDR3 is TGCAGTACTTGGGGATCCGAAAAACTGTTTTTT.

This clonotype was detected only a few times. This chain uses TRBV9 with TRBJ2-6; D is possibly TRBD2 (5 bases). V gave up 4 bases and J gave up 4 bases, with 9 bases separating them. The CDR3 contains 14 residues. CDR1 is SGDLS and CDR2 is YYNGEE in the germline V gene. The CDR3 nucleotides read TGTGCCAGCAGCAAATCGGGAGGGGCCAACGTCCTGACTTTC. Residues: CASSKSGGANVLTF.

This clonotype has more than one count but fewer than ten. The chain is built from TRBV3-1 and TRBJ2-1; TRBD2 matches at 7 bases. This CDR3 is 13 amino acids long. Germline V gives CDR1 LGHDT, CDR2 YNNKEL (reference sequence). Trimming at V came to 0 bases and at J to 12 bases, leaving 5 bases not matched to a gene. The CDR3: CASSQEGGQGQFF. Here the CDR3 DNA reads TGTGCCAGCAGCCAAGAGGGAGGGCAAGGGCAGTTCTTC.

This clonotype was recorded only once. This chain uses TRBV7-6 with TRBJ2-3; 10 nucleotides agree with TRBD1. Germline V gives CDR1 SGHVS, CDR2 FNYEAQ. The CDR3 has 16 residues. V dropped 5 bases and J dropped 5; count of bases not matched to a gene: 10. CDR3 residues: CASSTIGTGEEDTQYF. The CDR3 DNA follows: TGTGCCAGCAGCACGATCGGGACAGGGGAAGAAGATACGCAGTATTTT. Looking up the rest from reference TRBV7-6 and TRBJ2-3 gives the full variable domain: GAGVSQSPRYKVTKRGQDVALRCDPISGHVSLYWYRQALGQGPEFLTYFNYEAQQDKSGLPNDRFSAERPEGSISTLTIQRTEQRDSAMYRCASSTIGTGEEDTQYFGPGTRLTVL.

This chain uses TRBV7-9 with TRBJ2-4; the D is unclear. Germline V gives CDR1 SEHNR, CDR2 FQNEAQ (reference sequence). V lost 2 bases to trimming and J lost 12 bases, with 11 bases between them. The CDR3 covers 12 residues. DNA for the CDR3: TGTGCCAGCAGCTTATCCGAAGCCGGTCAGTACTTC. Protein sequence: CASSLSEAGQYF.